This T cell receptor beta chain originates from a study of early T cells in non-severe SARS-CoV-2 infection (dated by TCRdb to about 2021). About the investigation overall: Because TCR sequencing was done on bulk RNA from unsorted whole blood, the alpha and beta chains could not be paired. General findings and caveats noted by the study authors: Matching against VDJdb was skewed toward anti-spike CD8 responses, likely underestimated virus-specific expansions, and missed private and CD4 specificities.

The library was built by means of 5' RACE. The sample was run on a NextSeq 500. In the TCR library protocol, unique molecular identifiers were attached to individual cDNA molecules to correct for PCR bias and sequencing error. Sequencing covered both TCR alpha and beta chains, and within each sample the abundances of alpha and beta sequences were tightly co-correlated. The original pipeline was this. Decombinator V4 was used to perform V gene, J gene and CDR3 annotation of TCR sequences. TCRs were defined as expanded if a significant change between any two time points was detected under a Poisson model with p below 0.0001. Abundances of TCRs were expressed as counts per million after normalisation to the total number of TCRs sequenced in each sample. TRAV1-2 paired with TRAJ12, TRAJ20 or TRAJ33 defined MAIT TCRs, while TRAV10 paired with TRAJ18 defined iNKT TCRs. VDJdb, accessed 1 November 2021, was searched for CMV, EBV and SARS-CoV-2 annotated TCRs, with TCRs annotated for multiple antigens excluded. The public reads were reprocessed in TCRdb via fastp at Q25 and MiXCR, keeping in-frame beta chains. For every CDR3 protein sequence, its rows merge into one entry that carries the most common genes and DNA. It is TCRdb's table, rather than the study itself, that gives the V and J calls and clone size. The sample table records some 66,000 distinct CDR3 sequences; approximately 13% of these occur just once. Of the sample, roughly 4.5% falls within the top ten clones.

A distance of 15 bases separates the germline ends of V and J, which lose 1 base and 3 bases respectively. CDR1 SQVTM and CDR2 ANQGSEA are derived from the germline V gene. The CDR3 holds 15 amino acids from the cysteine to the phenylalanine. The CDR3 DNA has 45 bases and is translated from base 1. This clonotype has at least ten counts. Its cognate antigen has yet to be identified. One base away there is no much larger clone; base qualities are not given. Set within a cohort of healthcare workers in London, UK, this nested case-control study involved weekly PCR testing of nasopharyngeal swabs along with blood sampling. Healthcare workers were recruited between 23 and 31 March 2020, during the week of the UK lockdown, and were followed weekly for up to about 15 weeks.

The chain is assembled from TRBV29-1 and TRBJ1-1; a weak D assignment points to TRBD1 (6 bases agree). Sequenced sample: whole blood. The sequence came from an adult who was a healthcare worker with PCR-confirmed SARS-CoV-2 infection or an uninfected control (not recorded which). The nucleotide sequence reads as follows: TGCAGCGTTGAAGTACGGCTTAGGGGGGACACTGAAGCTTTCTTT. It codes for CSVEVRLRGDTEAFF.